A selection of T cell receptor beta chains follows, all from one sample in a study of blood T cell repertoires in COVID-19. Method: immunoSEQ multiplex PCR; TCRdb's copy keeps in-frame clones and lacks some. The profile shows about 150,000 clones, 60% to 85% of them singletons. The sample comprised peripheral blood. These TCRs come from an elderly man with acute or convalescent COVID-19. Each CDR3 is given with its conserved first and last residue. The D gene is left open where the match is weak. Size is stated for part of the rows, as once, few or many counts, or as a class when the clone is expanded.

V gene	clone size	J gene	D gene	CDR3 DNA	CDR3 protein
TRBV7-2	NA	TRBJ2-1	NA	TGTGCCAGCAGCTTAGTAGTAGGACAAGGATACAATGAGCAGTTCTTC	CASSLVVGQGYNEQFF
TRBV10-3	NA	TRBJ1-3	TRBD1	TGTGCCATCAGTAATGGACAGGGCGGAAACACCATATATTTT	CAISNGQGGNTIYF
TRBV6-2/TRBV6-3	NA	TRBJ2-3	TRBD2	TGTGCCAGCAGTTACGGACTAGCGGGGGACACAGATACGCAGTATTTT	CASSYGLAGDTDTQYF
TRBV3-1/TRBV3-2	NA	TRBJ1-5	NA	TGTGCCAGCAGCCAACTTTATAATCAGCCCCAGCATTTT	CASSQLYNQPQHF
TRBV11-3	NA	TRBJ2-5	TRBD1	TGTGCCAGCAGCCCATCCGGGACAGGGGGCAGAGAGACCCAGTACTTC	CASSPSGTGGRETQYF
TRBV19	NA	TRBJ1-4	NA	TGTGCCAGTAGTATGTCAGGCCGTAATGAAAAACTGTTTTTT	CASSMSGRNEKLFF
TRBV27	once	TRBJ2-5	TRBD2	TGTGCCAGCAGTTTAGGGCTAGCGGGGGGCAGGGAGACCCAGTACTTC	CASSLGLAGGRETQYF
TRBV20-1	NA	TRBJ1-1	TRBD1	TGCAGTGCTCCTACAGGGGCTGAAGCTTTCTTT	CSAPTGAEAFF
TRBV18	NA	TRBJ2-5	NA	TGTGCCAGCTCACGTTCCAGCCAAGAGACCCAGTACTTC	CASSRSSQETQYF
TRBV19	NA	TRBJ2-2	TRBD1	TGTGCCAGTATGAGGGGGACAGTGAACACCGGGGAGCTGTTTTTT	CASMRGTVNTGELFF
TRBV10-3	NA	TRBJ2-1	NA	TGTGCCATCAGTGAGTCTGGTGGGGGCGGCATTCGGGACAATGAGCAGTTCTTC	CAISESGGGGIRDNEQFF
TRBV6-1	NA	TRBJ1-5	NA	TGTGCCAGCAGTGAACGGGGGTTTAGCAATCAGCCCCAGCATTTT	CASSERGFSNQPQHF
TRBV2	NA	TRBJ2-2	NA	TGTGCCAGCAGTGAACAAACAATCAACACCGGGGAGCTGTTTTTT	CASSEQTINTGELFF
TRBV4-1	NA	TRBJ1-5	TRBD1	TGCGCCAGCAGCCATGGTTCAGGGGGGCAACAGCCCCAGCATTTT	CASSHGSGGQQPQHF
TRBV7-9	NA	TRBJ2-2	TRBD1	TGTGCCAGCAGCTTAGGGCGGATCCGGGACAGGGCGACCGGGGAGCTGTTTTTT	CASSLGRIRDRATGELFF
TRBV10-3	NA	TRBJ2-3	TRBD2	TGTGCCATCAGTGACGGGACTAGCGACGCAGATACGCAGTATTTT	CAISDGTSDADTQYF
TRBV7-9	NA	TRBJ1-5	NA	TGTGCCAGCAGCTCACCGGGAGATAGCAATCAGCCCCAGCATTTT	CASSSPGDSNQPQHF
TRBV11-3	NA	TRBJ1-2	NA	TGTGCCAGCAGCTTAGATGGGCAGAACTATGGCTACACCTTC	CASSLDGQNYGYTF
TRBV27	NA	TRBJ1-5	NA	TGTGCCAGCAGTTTATCGGCAGGGTATAGCAATCAGCCCCAGCATTTT	CASSLSAGYSNQPQHF
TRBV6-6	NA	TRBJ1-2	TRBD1	TGTGCCAGCAGTCCCGGGGGACAGTTTAACTATGGCTACACCTTC	CASSPGGQFNYGYTF
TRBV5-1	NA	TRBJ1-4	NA	TGCGCCAGCAGCATCGACAGACCAACTAATGAAAAACTGTTTTTT	CASSIDRPTNEKLFF
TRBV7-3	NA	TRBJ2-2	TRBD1	TGTGCCAGCAGCTTAAGGACAGGGGTAGGCACCGGGGAGCTGTTTTTT	CASSLRTGVGTGELFF
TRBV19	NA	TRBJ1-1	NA	TGTGCCAGTAGCGGCGGCGATTTGGTCTCCGAAGCTTTCTTT	CASSGGDLVSEAFF
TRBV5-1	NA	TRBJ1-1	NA	TGCGCCAGCAGCCGCGACGGACAGAACACTGAAGCTTTCTTT	CASSRDGQNTEAFF
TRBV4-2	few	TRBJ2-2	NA	TGTGCCAGCAGCCAAGATAGCCTTACGACCGGGGAGCTGTTTTTT	CASSQDSLTTGELFF
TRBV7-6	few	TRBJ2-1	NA	TGTGCCAGCAGCTTAGATACAGGGAGTTTGCATGAGCAGTTCTTC	CASSLDTGSLHEQFF
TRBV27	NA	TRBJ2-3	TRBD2	TGTGCCAGCAGTATATTAGCGGGGGGACTCACAGATACGCAGTATTTT	CASSILAGGLTDTQYF
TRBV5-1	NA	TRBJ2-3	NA	TGCGCCAGCAGCTTGGGAGATTCCACAGATACGCAGTATTTT	CASSLGDSTDTQYF
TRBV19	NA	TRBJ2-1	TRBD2	TGTGCCAGTGGAGAGCGGGGGGGCAAGGATGAGCAGTTCTTC	CASGERGGKDEQFF
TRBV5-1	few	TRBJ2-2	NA	TGCGCCAGCAGCTTTGAACAGGGAACAGGGGAGCTGTTTTTT	CASSFEQGTGELFF
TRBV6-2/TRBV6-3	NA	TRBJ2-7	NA	TGTGCCAGCAGTCCCGCCGAGGCCTACGAGCAGTACTTC	CASSPAEAYEQYF
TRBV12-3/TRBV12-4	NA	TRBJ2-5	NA	TGTGCCAGCAGTATAATAAGAGAAGAGACCCAGTACTTC	CASSIIREETQYF
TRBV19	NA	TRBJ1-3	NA	TGTGCCAGTAGTAACGGAGGGCTGAGCTCTGGAAACACCATATATTTT	CASSNGGLSSGNTIYF
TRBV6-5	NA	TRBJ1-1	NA	TGTGCCAGCAGTTATTTGGCGGTGAACACTGAAGCTTTCTTT	CASSYLAVNTEAFF
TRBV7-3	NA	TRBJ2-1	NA	TGTGCCAGCAGCTTAACGGGACTCCTCCTGAATGAGCAGTTCTTC	CASSLTGLLLNEQFF
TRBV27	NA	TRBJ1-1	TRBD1	TGTGCCAGCACCCGGACAGGGCTGAACACTGAAGCTTTCTTT	CASTRTGLNTEAFF
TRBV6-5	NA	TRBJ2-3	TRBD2	TGTGCCAGCAGTTATGGGGGGGGACCTAGCACAGATACGCAGTATTTT	CASSYGGGPSTDTQYF
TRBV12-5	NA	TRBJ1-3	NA	TGTGCTAGTGGTTTGGTATTGGGGGCCATCTCTGGAAACACCATATATTTT	CASGLVLGAISGNTIYF
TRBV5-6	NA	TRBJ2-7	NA	TGTGCCAGCAGCTTGACGGAGGGGGCCTTGGACGAGCAGTACTTC	CASSLTEGALDEQYF
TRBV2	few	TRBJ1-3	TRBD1	TGTGCCAGAGGGACAGGGGCTGGAAACACCATATATTTT	CARGTGAGNTIYF
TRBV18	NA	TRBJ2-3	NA	TGTGCCAGCTCTCCCAGGGAGGCGGATACGCAGTATTTT	CASSPREADTQYF
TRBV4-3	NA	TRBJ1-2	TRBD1	TGCGCCAGCAGCCAAGACGGTACAGGGGCTAACTATGGCTACACCTTC	CASSQDGTGANYGYTF
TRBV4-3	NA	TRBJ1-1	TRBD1	TGCGCCAGCAGCCAAGATTTAGGGGGCCTGACTGAAGCTTTCTTT	CASSQDLGGLTEAFF
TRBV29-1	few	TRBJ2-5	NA	TGCAGCGCCAAACAAGAGACCCAGTACTTC	CSAKQETQYF
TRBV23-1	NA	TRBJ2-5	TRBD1	TGCGCCAGCAGTTCTCCCAGGGGGCCAGAGACCCAGTACTTC	CASSSPRGPETQYF
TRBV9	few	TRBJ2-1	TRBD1	TGTGCCAGCAGCTCCAGGACAGGGAAGACCTACAATGAGCAGTTCTTC	CASSSRTGKTYNEQFF
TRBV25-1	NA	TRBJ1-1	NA	TGTGCCAGCAGCTTTCAGGGAAACACTGAAGCTTTCTTT	CASSFQGNTEAFF
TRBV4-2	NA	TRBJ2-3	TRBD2	TGTGCCAGCAGCCAAGATTTTCAGACTAGCGGCCTGTTGGGGCGGATCGCAGATACGCAGTATTTT	CASSQDFQTSGLLGRIADTQYF
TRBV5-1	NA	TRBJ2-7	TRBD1	TGCGCCAGCAGCCTCAAACTCCGGGACAGCAGTTTGGGCGAGCAGTACTTC	CASSLKLRDSSLGEQYF
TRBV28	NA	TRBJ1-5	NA	TGTGCCAGCAGTAATCAACGGCAGCCCCAGCATTTT	CASSNQRQPQHF
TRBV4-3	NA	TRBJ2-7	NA	TGCGCCAGCAGCCCTAAGGGGGGGGGTTCTGCCGAGCAGTACTTC	CASSPKGGGSAEQYF
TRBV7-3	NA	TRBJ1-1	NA	TGTGCCAGCAGCTTAAATGGACAGCCGAACACTGAAGCTTTCTTT	CASSLNGQPNTEAFF
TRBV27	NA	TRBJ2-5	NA	TGTGCCACCCAGGGGGGAGGAGAGACCCAGTACTTC	CATQGGGETQYF